This T cell receptor beta chain derives from a study of cytomegalovirus exposure and HLA in healthy donors. Study observations and caveats: Presence/absence analyses assumed roughly uniform sequencing depth across donors, which may not hold. Links to common viral pathogens appeared, in a later analysis, for several of the most significant clusters. Information on immune exposure was restricted to one variable (CMV serostatus).

On this clone itself: Its antigen is still unknown.

Use of 60 Vbeta and 13 Jbeta primers characterized the PCR. The repertoire was sequenced with immunoSEQ multiplex PCR; TCRdb's copy has only in-frame clones and lacks some. This table has fewer than 200,000 clones, around 82% appearing once. There are 12 residues in the CDR3. The germline V gene has CDR1 MNHEY and CDR2 SVGAGI. Trimming shortened V by 3 bases and J by 6 bases, and 8 bases separated the two germline ends. The origin of this receptor is a man aged 50 or older in good health and CMV-seropositive. The specimen was PBMCs. The chain carries TRBV6-5 and TRBJ1-2; D is ambiguous. The CDR3 is CASSYKGDGYTF. As DNA, the CDR3 is TGTGCCAGCAGTTATAAGGGAGATGGCTACACCTTC.